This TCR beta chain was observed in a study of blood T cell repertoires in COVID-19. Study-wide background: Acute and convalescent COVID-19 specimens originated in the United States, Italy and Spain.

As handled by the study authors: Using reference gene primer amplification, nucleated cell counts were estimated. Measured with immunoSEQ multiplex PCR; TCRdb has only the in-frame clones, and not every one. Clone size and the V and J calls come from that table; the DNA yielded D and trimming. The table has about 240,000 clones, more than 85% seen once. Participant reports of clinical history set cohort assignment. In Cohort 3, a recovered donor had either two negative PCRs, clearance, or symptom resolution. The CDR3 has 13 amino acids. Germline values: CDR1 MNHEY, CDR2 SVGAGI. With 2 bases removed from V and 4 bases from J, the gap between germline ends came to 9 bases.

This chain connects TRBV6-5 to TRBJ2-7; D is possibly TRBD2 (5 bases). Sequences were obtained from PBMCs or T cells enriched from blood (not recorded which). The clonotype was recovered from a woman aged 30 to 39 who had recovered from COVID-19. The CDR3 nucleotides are TGTGCCAGCAGTTACACCCGGGGATACGAGCAGTACTTC. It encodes CASSYTRGYEQYF.